Listed here are 3 T cell receptor beta chains from one sample, sequenced in a study of cytomegalovirus exposure and HLA in healthy donors. PCR amplification relied on 60 Vbeta primers (plus 13 Jbeta primers). Data came from immunoSEQ multiplex PCR; TCRdb stores just in-frame clones and leaves some out. The sample consists of about 160,000 clones, 75% to 80% of them appearing once. Sequenced: PBMCs. The receptors here all came from a woman aged 45-60 years in good health and CMV-seropositive.

J is TRBJ2-7 and V is TRBV21-1; TRBD1 is the table's D call, not checked against the DNA. TRBV21-1 represents a pseudogene. This CDR3 contains 16 residues. The CDR3 region has the DNA TGTGCCAGCAGCAAAGCCCTGACAGTACAACCCTCCGAGCAGTACTTC. It is translated as CASSKALTVQPSEQYF.

The CDR3, as DNA: TGTGCCTGGAGTGTAAAGGGGCTCGCTGAAGCTTTCTTT. Translated, it gives CAWSVKGLAEAFF. This sequence joins TRBV30 and TRBJ1-1; D is possibly TRBD1 (5 bases). CDR1 and CDR2 from the germline V gene are GTSNPN and SVGIG (reference sequence). V was clipped by 0 bases and J by 6 bases, with 11 bases between them. This CDR3 has 13 residues. Full variable domain (remainder filled in from reference TRBV30 and TRBJ1-1): SQTIHQWPATLVQPVGSPLSLECTVEGTSNPNLYWYRQAAGRGLQLLFYSVGIGQISSEVPQNLSASRPQDRQFILSSKKLLLSDSGFYLCAWSVKGLAEAFFGQGTRLTVV.

This chain uses TRBV6-5 with TRBJ2-1; 13 bases match TRBD2. The CDR3 runs 16 residues. Trimming took 3 bases from V and 7 from J; bases not matched to a gene: 6. Germline-derived CDR1 and CDR2 are MNHEY and SVGAGI. CDR3 amino acids: CASSYWTSGRGNEQFF. CDR3 sequence (DNA): TGTGCCAGCAGTTATTGGACTAGCGGGAGAGGTAATGAGCAGTTCTTC.